The TCR beta chain described here comes from a study of blood T cells in healthy people across ages. The CDR3 extends over 12 amino acids. CDR1 is SGHTA, CDR2 FQGNSA, per germline. V shed 4 bases and J shed 7 bases, with 5 bases lying between them. For the second PCR, which ran for 7 to 11 cycles, a sample-barcoded 5' primer and a J-beta primer mix were used. Every sample gave at least 3 million paired-end reads containing CDR3. TCRdb re-derived calls from the 5' RACE reads in MiXCR, one entry per CDR3 protein. Of around 650,000 distinct CDR3 sequences detected, 32% appear once; the ten largest clones hold 15% to 19%.

The receptor's source is a woman over 75 in good health. The chain employs TRBV7-2 and TRBJ1-6; D not certain. The sequenced sample was blood. CDR3 DNA sequence: TGTGCCAGCAGCTCCATGAATTCACCCCTCCACTTT. This encodes CASSSMNSPLHF. Complete variable domain (other parts from reference TRBV7-2 and TRBJ1-6): GAGVSQSPSNKVTEKGKDVELRCDPISGHTALYWYRQSLGQGLEFLIYFQGNSAPDKSGLPSDRFSAERTGGSVSTLTIQRTQQEDSAVYLCASSSMNSPLHFGNGTRLTVT.